This T cell receptor beta chain was recorded in a study of shared clonotypes between healthy human individuals. Across the study: Used for every donor were three CD4 naive, three CD4 memory, two CD8 naive and one CD8 memory plate.

On sorted subsets, replicate PCRs used about 180 ng DNA, or 27,000 or so T cell genomes. Data came from immunoSEQ multiplex PCR; TCRdb stores just in-frame clones and leaves some out. The sample records over a million clones, approximately 80% being singletons. Germline V gene lookup returns CDR1 MNHEY and CDR2 SMNVEV (reference sequence). The CDR3 totals 16 residues. V was pared by 8 bases and J by 8 bases, with 16 bases of the junction left unmatched. Sequencing was done on a sample of memory CD4+ T cells from PBMCs. Subset reported: CD45RA-negative fraction. V and J are TRBV27 and TRBJ2-1; the match to TRBD2 covers 9 bases. The TCR comes from a man younger than 35 in good health. Some clones in this sample may be carry-over from other donors' samples. CDR3 residues: CASRPRASGNGDEQFF. In nucleotides, the CDR3 is TGTGCCAGCCGGCCGCGGGCTAGCGGGAATGGAGATGAGCAGTTCTTC.